Sequencing of this T cell receptor (beta chain) was carried out in a study of T-cell reconstitution after alpha-beta-depleted transplantation in children. Notes on the study in general: T-cell counts and diversity were attributed mostly to newly produced T cells one year after transplant. Reportedly, roughly two months post-transplant, alpha-beta T cells arose from several hundred expanded graft clones.

This clonotype was seen ten or more times. Antigen unknown. Per the germline V gene, CDR1 is MNHEY and CDR2 is SVGEGT. This CDR3 region has 14 residues. V lost 2 bases and J lost 1, with 5 bases in between. Unique molecular identifiers featured in how the TCRbeta library was prepared. TCRdb re-analysed the PCR reads in MiXCR, keeping a single row per CDR3 protein. The table lists 90,000 to 120,000 distinct CDR3 sequences, 5% to 7% of them singletons, with less than 30% in the top ten. The input for sequencing was PBMCs, mostly from graft donor cells, taken 360 days after TCRalphabeta/CD19-depleted stem cell transplant. The receptor was derived from a male patient between 2 and 10 years old who had a stem cell transplant for acute lymphoblastic leukemia, so the T cells may come from the graft donor. The chain employs TRBV6-2 or TRBV6-3 and TRBJ2-2, with D perhaps TRBD1 (5 bases). The CDR3 reads CASSYRGNTGELFF. The DNA of the CDR3 is TGTGCCAGCAGTTACAGGGGGAACACCGGGGAGCTGTTTTTT.